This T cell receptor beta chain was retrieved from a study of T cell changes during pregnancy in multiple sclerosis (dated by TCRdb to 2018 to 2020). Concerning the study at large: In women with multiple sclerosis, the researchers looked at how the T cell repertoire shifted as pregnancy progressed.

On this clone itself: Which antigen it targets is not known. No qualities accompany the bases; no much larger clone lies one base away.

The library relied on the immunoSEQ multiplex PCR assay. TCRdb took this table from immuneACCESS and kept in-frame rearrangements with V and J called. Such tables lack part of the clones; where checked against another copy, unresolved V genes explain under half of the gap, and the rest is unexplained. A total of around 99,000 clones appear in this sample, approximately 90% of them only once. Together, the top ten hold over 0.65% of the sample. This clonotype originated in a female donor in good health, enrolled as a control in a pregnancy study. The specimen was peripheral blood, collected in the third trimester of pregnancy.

The sequenced DNA is TGTGCCAGTAGCCCGGCACAGGGGGCCGGGACTAATGAAAAACTGTTTTTT. Translated, this is CASSPAQGAGTNEKLFF. The chain is made from TRBV27 and TRBJ1-4, with 9 central nucleotides matching TRBD1. The CDR3 contains 17 residues, cysteine and phenylalanine counted. Solely the CDR3 DNA is kept, with 51 bases framed from the first base. For CDR1 and CDR2, the germline V gene (reference sequence) lists MNHEY and SMNVEV. Germline trimming amounts to 9 bases on V and 2 bases on J, with 13 as the count of junction bases outside the gene matches.